These 30 T cell receptor beta chains were all obtained from the same sample, sequenced in a study of Graves' ophthalmopathy and Graves' hyperthyroidism. Amplification of the TCR beta CDR3 regions used RNA transcripts (as template). After a first-round RT-PCR with HTBI primers, a second-round multiplex PCR was run. TCRdb reprocessed the multiplex PCR reads via MiXCR and lists one record per CDR3 protein. The repertoire holds over a million distinct CDR3 sequences, with roughly 35% as singletons. What was sequenced was peripheral blood or thyroid tissue (not recorded which). These receptors all come from an adult man with Graves' hyperthyroidism.

The chain couples TRBV10-3 to TRBJ1-1, with 7 bases aligning to TRBD1. The trim removed 2 bases at V and 4 bases at J, leaving 10 bases unmatched. The CDR3 contains 16 residues. In germline, CDR1 is ENHRY, CDR2 SYGVKD. CDR3 DNA: TGTGCCATCAGTGAGCCACAGGGGATTACGGGCACTGAAGCTTTCTTT. This codes for CAISEPQGITGTEAFF.

CDR3: CSVAGTTYETQYF. CDR3 nucleotide sequence: TGCAGCGTCGCCGGGACTACCTACGAGACCCAGTACTTC. The rearrangement uses TRBV29-1 and TRBJ2-5; 7 nucleotides agree with TRBD2. V gave up 6 bases and J gave up 5 bases; unmatched junction bases: 9. This CDR3 has 13 amino acids. The germline gives CDR1 SQVTM, CDR2 ANQGSEA.

V usage is TRBV7-2 and J usage is TRBJ1-1; D perhaps matches TRBD1 (6 bases). The ends were cut back, 3 bases at V and 2 bases at J, with 25 bases in the middle. The CDR3 is made up of 19 amino acids. Germline CDR1 and CDR2: SGHTA and FQGNSA. CDR3 nucleotide sequence: TGTGCCAGCAGCTTGCTGGGCAGGGGCGCCGGTGGTAAAAACACTGAAGCTTTCTTT. Protein: CASSLLGRGAGGKNTEAFF.

This clonotype was seen many times. The chain couples TRBV6-1 to TRBJ1-5; possible D gene TRBD1, 5 bases. Germline assignment: CDR1 MNHNS and CDR2 SASEGT. The CDR3 sequence is 12 residues long. Trimming took off 7 bases at V and 9 bases at J, with 13 bases between the two ends. Written as DNA, the CDR3 is TGTGCCAGCATTGGGGGTGCAGGGCCCCAGCATTTT. It specifies CASIGGAGPQHF.

V gene TRBV19 combines with J gene TRBJ1-1; TRBD1 matches 7 bases. This CDR3 has 16 residues. The V gene end was trimmed by 5 bases and the J gene end by 4 bases; junction bases not matched to a gene: 13. Germline V lookup: CDR1 LNHDA, CDR2 SQIVND (reference sequence). CDR3 in DNA: TGTGCCAGTAGTTTACCCTGGGCAGGGGGATTCACTGAAGCTTTCTTT. Amino acids: CASSLPWAGGFTEAFF.

The V and J genes are TRBV3-1 and TRBJ1-5, with 12 nucleotides matching TRBD1. This CDR3 contains 16 residues. Germline CDR1 LGHDT, CDR2 YNNKEL (reference sequence). Trimming took 5 bases from V and 7 from J; bases not matched to a gene: 9. The CDR3 region is CASSFGTGGARQPQHF. In nucleotides, the CDR3 is TGTGCCAGCAGCTTCGGGACAGGGGGCGCGAGGCAGCCCCAGCATTTT.

This clonotype was found many times. This chain joins TRBV9 and TRBJ2-5, with TRBD2 as a possible D gene (5 bases). The V gene lost 0 bases and the J gene lost 5 bases, with 14 bases spanning the gap. This CDR3 region has 15 residues. CDR1 SGDLS and CDR2 YYNGEE come from the germline V gene. This chain's CDR3 is CASSVADWEGETQYF. The CDR3 DNA is TGTGCCAGCAGCGTAGCGGACTGGGAAGGGGAGACCCAGTACTTC.

This clonotype has a handful of counts. The V and J genes are TRBV27 and TRBJ1-1; 7 bases match TRBD1. Unmatched junction bases numbered 2, after V lost 7 bases and J lost 6 bases. This CDR3 comprises 11 residues. Germline V gives CDR1 MNHEY, CDR2 SMNVEV (reference sequence). DNA for the CDR3: TGTGCCAGCAAGACAGGGTCTGAAGCTTTCTTT. It yields the protein CASKTGSEAFF.

This clonotype occurred many times. The V and J genes are TRBV5-1 and TRBJ1-2; 8 positions match TRBD1. CDR3 length equals 15 residues. Germline V gene sequence: CDR1 SGHRS, CDR2 YFSETQ. The junction had 8 bases not matched to a gene; V was cut back by 1 base and J by 6 bases. CDR3 sequence (DNA): TGCGCCAGCAGCTTGTCCGGGACAGGCTCCCATGGCTACACCTTC. Translated, it gives CASSLSGTGSHGYTF.

This clonotype was found many times. The chain recombines TRBV7-6 with TRBJ2-7, with D tentatively TRBD1 (7 bases). V shed 4 bases and J shed 0 bases, with 16 bases lying between them. Germline CDR1 SGHVS, CDR2 FNYEAQ. The length of the CDR3 is 16 residues. In DNA form, the CDR3 reads TGTGCCAGCAGCTCGTCGCGGGACAGCAGCTCCTACGAGCAGTACTTC. This codes for CASSSSRDSSSYEQYF.

This clonotype has just one count. The chain employs TRBV10-3 and TRBJ2-6; 8 bases fit TRBD1. This CDR3 has 15 amino acids. CDR1 is ENHRY, CDR2 SYGVKD, per germline. Trimming at V came to 10 bases and at J to 0 bases, leaving 5 bases not matched to a gene. The chain's CDR3 is CATTGGTSGANVLTF. The CDR3 DNA is TGTGCCACCACAGGGGGGACCTCTGGGGCCAACGTCCTGACTTTC.

This clonotype was detected only a few times. The CDR3 does not end in the conserved phenylalanine or tryptophan, so this is likely a read error. Because the CDR3's place on the DNA is in doubt, the DNA is left out and the CDR3 is given as listed by TCRdb. The rearrangement joins TRBV7-6 to TRBJ2-5; the table's D call TRBD1 went unverified against the DNA. The CDR3 region is 11 residues in length, termini included. CDR1 and CDR2 (germline): SGHVS, FNYEAQ. The CDR3 protein is CASSLEAGQGL.

This clonotype was detected only once. The rearrangement uses TRBV6-6 and TRBJ1-2; a weak D match, TRBD1 (5 bases). The CDR3 is 13 residues long. The V gene's germline CDR1 is MNHNY and CDR2 SVGAGI (reference sequence). The ends were cut back, 5 bases at V and 6 bases at J, with 13 bases in the middle. CDR3 residues: CASSPQGWDGYTF. Written as DNA, the CDR3 is TGTGCCAGCAGTCCCCAGGGTTGGGATGGCTACACCTTC.

This clonotype was seen only a few times. The chain is built from TRBV10-3 and TRBJ2-7; TRBD1 or TRBD2 may be the D gene (5 bases each). CDR1 is ENHRY and CDR2 is SYGVKD in the germline V gene. With 3 bases removed from V and 9 bases from J, the gap between germline ends came to 9 bases. This CDR3 is 11 amino acids long. CDR3 region: CAISEGGGQYF. CDR3 bases: TGTGCCATCAGTGAAGGTGGGGGGCAGTACTTC.

This clonotype was seen a handful of times. The V call is TRBV30, the J call TRBJ2-5, with a possible D match to TRBD2 (6 bases). The V and J ends lost 4 bases and 3 bases respectively, with 12 bases between them. CDR3 length: 13 residues. Germline V gives CDR1 GTSNPN, CDR2 SVGIG (reference sequence). CDR3 DNA sequence: TGTGCCTGGACGCTGGGGGGAGAAGAGACCCAGTACTTC. This sequence encodes CAWTLGGEETQYF.

This clonotype was detected ten times or more. The V gene is TRBV12-3 or TRBV12-4, the J gene TRBJ2-5; 7 nucleotides align to TRBD2. After removal of 6 bases from V and 4 bases from J, the junction contained 8 bases not matched to a gene. The CDR3 is 14 residues long. The CDR3 DNA sequence: TGTGCCAGCAGCCGCGGGTTAGCGGGAGAGACCCAGTACTTC. Translation gives CASSRGLAGETQYF.

The chain links TRBV20-1 to TRBJ1-1, with no clear D. Germline V gene sequence: CDR1 DFQATT, CDR2 SNEGSKA (reference sequence). V was pared by 4 bases and J by 4 bases, with 7 bases between. The CDR3 has 11 residues. In DNA form, the CDR3 reads TGCAGTGCTACCTGGGGCACTGAAGCTTTCTTT. Encoded protein: CSATWGTEAFF.

Here the CDR3 DNA reads TGTGCCAGCAGTTACCGGATGGACAGGAACACTGAAGCTTTCTTT. This codes for CASSYRMDRNTEAFF. V usage is TRBV6-5 and J usage is TRBJ1-1; D possibly corresponds to TRBD1 (6 bases). Germline V gives CDR1 MNHEY, CDR2 SVGAGI. The V gene lost 2 bases and the J gene lost 1 base, with 11 bases spanning the gap. The CDR3 is made up of 15 amino acids.

The chain combines TRBV2 with TRBJ1-1; 8 bases agree with TRBD1. The germline gives CDR1 SNHLY, CDR2 FYNNEI. With V trimmed by 6 bases and J by 5 bases, 8 bases remained unmatched. CDR3 length: 14 residues. The DNA for the CDR3 is TGTGCCAGCAGGAGGGGACAGGCGGGGACTGAAGCTTTCTTT. It encodes CASRRGQAGTEAFF. Using reference TRBV2 and TRBJ1-1 for the parts outside the CDR3, the full variable domain is EPEVTQTPSHQVTQMGQEVILRCVPISNHLYFYWYRQILGQKVEFLVSFYNNEISEKSEIFDDQFSVERPDGSNFTLKIRSTKLEDSAMYFCASRRGQAGTEAFFGQGTRLTVV.

This clonotype was recorded many times. The chain links TRBV15 to TRBJ2-7; 9 bases align to TRBD1. The CDR3 runs 16 residues. V shed 3 bases and J 6 bases; nucleotides not matched to a gene: 12. Germline V lookup: CDR1 LNHNV, CDR2 YYDKDF (reference sequence). CDR3 coding DNA: TGTGCCACCAGCAGGGGACCGGGACAGGGAAATCGCGAGCAGTACTTC. Its protein is CATSRGPGQGNREQYF.

This clonotype was counted between two and nine times. V is TRBV5-8 and J is TRBJ2-5, with a weak D call TRBD2 (6 bases). The CDR3 spans 13 residues. Per germline, CDR1 SGHTS and CDR2 YDEGEE. V was clipped by 2 bases and J by 6 bases, with 11 bases between them. The CDR3 protein is CASSFGGKKTQYF. The CDR3 coding sequence is TGTGCCAGCAGCTTCGGGGGAAAAAAGACCCAGTACTTC. The variable domain in full, completed from reference TRBV5-8 and TRBJ2-5, reads EAGVTQSPTHLIKTRGQQATLRCSPISGHTSVYWYQQALGLGLQFLLWYDEGEERNRGNFPPRFSGRQFPNYSSELNVNALELEDSALYLCASSFGGKKTQYFGPGTRLLVL.

This clonotype was observed at least ten times. The rearrangement joins TRBV20-1 to TRBJ2-7; TRBD1 agrees at 8 bases. CDR3 length: 13 residues. The germline V gene has CDR1 DFQATT and CDR2 SNEGSKA (reference sequence). Trimming removed 6 bases from V and 7 bases from J; junction bases left unmatched: 11. The CDR3 nucleotides are TGCAGTGCCCCAAGGACAGGGCCGGGGGAGCAGTACTTC. Amino acid sequence: CSAPRTGPGEQYF.

This clonotype was counted many times. The chain links TRBV20-1 to TRBJ2-2; possibly TRBD1 or TRBD2 for D (5 bases each). V lost 5 bases and J 0 bases, leaving 10 bases between the germline ends. CDR1 is DFQATT and CDR2 is SNEGSKA in the germline V gene (reference sequence). The CDR3 runs 14 residues. CDR3 sequence: CSAPGRPNTGELFF. CDR3 nucleotides: TGCAGTGCTCCGGGACGGCCGAACACCGGGGAGCTGTTTTTT.

The V gene is TRBV7-9, the J gene TRBJ1-2; a possible D gene is TRBD1 (6 bases). The V gene's germline CDR1 is SEHNR and CDR2 FQNEAQ (reference sequence). The CDR3 sequence is 14 residues long. Trimming cost V 6 bases and J 1 base, with 12 bases left between them. The CDR3 sequence: CASREEGGNYGYTF. The DNA for the CDR3 is TGTGCCAGCAGGGAAGAGGGGGGTAACTATGGCTACACCTTC.

This clonotype was seen at least ten times. This chain uses TRBV30 with TRBJ2-5, with 8 nucleotides matching TRBD2. The CDR3 totals 14 residues. Trimming removed 0 bases from V and 4 bases from J; junction bases left unmatched: 4. Germline values: CDR1 GTSNPN, CDR2 SVGIG (reference sequence). CDR3: CAWSVWTSSETQYF. DNA of the CDR3: TGTGCCTGGAGTGTATGGACTAGCTCAGAGACCCAGTACTTC.

CDR3 sequence reads: CSAGAWAGELFF. In DNA form, the CDR3 reads TGCAGTGCGGGCGCCTGGGCCGGGGAGCTGTTTTTT. The V and J genes are TRBV20-1 and TRBJ2-2, with D uncertain. Per the germline V gene, CDR1 is DFQATT and CDR2 is SNEGSKA (reference sequence). The CDR3 consists of 12 residues. V was pared by 6 bases and J by 6 bases, with 11 bases between.

Worth noting for this clonotype: Sequence at one end of the junction differs from germline and may be a read error. The CDR3 DNA is TGTGCCTGCAGTTACTCGATGGGGACATCCTACGAGCAGTACTTC. Amino acid sequence: CACSYSMGTSYEQYF. The chain employs TRBV6-6 and TRBJ2-7, with a possible D match to TRBD1 (6 bases). The CDR3 contains 15 residues. Germline V gene data show CDR1 as MNHNY and CDR2 as SVGAGI (reference sequence).

The CDR3 here is CSVETGLAGPYEQYF. DNA for the CDR3: TGCAGCGTTGAAACGGGACTAGCGGGCCCATACGAGCAGTACTTC. The chain combines TRBV29-1 with TRBJ2-7, with 12 bases that match TRBD2. V was pared by 2 bases and J by 4 bases, with 6 bases of the junction left unmatched. The CDR3 length is 15 residues. Germline CDR1 is SQVTM and CDR2 is ANQGSEA.

This clonotype was recorded a few times. This sequence joins TRBV5-1 and TRBJ1-5; D is ambiguous. This CDR3 region has 15 residues. Trimming removed 4 bases from V and 7 bases from J, with 18 bases in between. The germline CDR1 and CDR2 sequences are SGHRS and YFSETQ. The CDR3 region is CASSPGEVGEQPQHF. The CDR3 DNA is TGCGCCAGCAGCCCCGGAGAGGTCGGGGAGCAGCCCCAGCATTTT.

This clonotype was recorded a few times. This chain uses TRBV5-1 with TRBJ2-7; maybe TRBD2 (5 bases). V dropped 1 base and J dropped 0 bases, with 11 bases sitting between them. This CDR3 contains 15 residues. Germline CDR1 SGHRS, CDR2 YFSETQ. CDR3 in amino acids: CASSLSGSASYEQYF. The CDR3, as DNA: TGCGCCAGCAGCTTGTCGGGATCAGCCTCCTACGAGCAGTACTTC.